This T cell receptor (beta chain) stems from a study of T-cell reconstitution after alpha-beta-depleted transplantation in children. Study observations and caveats: At day 60, the high TCRbeta diversity found in some patients originated from recipient T cells and thymic progenitors that had survived. Expanded graft clones numbering several hundred reportedly gave rise to alpha-beta T cells about two months after transplant. By one year post-transplant, T-cell counts and diversity largely arose from T cells that were newly produced.

Of note for this clonotype: The antigen is not known. Germline and junction disagree at one end, which may indicate a read error.

Unique molecular identifiers were used to barcode this TCRbeta library. TCRdb reanalysed the PCR reads using MiXCR and keeps one entry per CDR3 protein. The table has 250,000 or so distinct CDR3 sequences, roughly a quarter seen once. The source was PBMCs, mostly from graft donor cells, collected 360 days after TCRalphabeta/CD19-depleted stem cell transplant. The receptor comes from a female patient aged 2-15 years who had a stem cell transplant for congenital amegakaryocytic thrombocytopenia, so the T cells may come from the graft donor.

CDR3 coding DNA: TGTGCCAGCAGTCCGTACTACGGCTACACCTTC. This codes for CASSPYYGYTF. The chain carries TRBV6-6 and TRBJ1-2; D unresolved. Germline CDR1 and CDR2: MNHNY and SVGAGI (reference sequence). The CDR3 covers 11 residues.